This TCR beta chain was sequenced during a study of T cell clonality in common variable immunodeficiency. Study outcomes and limitations: The cause of increased CVID clonality remains unclear without subpopulation sequencing. Compared with controls, CVID subjects had fewer shared TCRbeta clones.

With respect to this clone: The antigen is undetermined. The read terminates 3 residues ahead of where the CDR3 ends, so the germline J gene completes it.

CVID and control samples used equivalent genomic DNA input. Profiling relied on immunoSEQ multiplex PCR, and the TCRdb table lists in-frame clones only, not all of them. The profile covers about 50,000 clones, none occurring a single time. V lost 11 bases and J lost 2, with 17 bases in between. The CDR3 totals 14 residues. The germline V gene has CDR1 PRHDT and CDR2 FYEKMQ (reference sequence). The sample taken for sequencing was peripheral blood mononuclear cells. The source is a person aged 18 to 75 in good health. The chain employs TRBV13 and TRBJ2-3, with D maybe TRBD1 (5 bases). The chain's CDR3 is CACAAQAYTDTQYF. The covered CDR3 bases are TGTGCCTGTGCTGCACAGGCATACACAGATACG.